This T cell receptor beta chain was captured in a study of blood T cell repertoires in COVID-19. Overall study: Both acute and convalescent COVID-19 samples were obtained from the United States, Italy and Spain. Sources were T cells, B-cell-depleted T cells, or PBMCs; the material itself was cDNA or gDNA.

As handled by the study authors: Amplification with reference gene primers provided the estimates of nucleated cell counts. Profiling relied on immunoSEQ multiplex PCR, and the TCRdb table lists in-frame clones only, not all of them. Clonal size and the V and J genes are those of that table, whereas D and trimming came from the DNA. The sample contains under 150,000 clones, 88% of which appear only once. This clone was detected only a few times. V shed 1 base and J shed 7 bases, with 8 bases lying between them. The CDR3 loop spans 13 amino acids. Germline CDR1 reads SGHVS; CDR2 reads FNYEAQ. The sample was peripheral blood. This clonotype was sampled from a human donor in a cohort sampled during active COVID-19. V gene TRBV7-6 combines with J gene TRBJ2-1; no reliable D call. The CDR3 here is CASSLGDLNEQFF. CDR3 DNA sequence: TGTGCCAGCAGCTTAGGAGACTTGAATGAGCAGTTCTTC. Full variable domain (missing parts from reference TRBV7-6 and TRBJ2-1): GAGVSQSPRYKVTKRGQDVALRCDPISGHVSLYWYRQALGQGPEFLTYFNYEAQQDKSGLPNDRFSAERPEGSISTLTIQRTEQRDSAMYRCASSLGDLNEQFFGPGTRLTVL.